This is a list of T cell receptor beta chains from one sample in a study of cytomegalovirus exposure and HLA in healthy donors. This table comes from immunoSEQ multiplex PCR, and its TCRdb copy is limited to in-frame clones, with some not included. This table holds over 200,000 clones, over 75% found once. Sequences were obtained from PBMCs. The receptors derive from a woman under 30 in good health and CMV-seropositive. Each CDR3 is given with its conserved first and last residue. A D gene is named only where the DNA matches it firmly. Clone size is shown for a subset of rows, as once, few, many or a class of expanded clone.

J gene	D gene	V gene	clone size	CDR3 protein	CDR3 DNA
TRBJ1-2	TRBD1	TRBV19	-	CASSTGTDYGYTF	TGTGCCAGTAGTACCGGGACAGACTATGGCTACACCTTC
TRBJ2-7	TRBD1	TRBV10-2	once	CASSESPGTDGPSSPYEQYF	TGCGCCAGCAGTGAGTCCCCCGGGACAGACGGCCCGAGCAGCCCCTACGAGCAGTACTTC
TRBJ2-3	TRBD2	TRBV27	-	CASSPQTSGSTDTQYF	TGTGCCAGCAGTCCGCAAACTAGCGGGAGTACAGATACGCAGTATTTT
TRBJ2-5	TRBD2	TRBV28	-	CASSPPTAGDYQQYF	TGTGCCAGCAGTCCCCCGACGGCGGGAGACTACCAGCAGTACTTC
TRBJ1-1	-	TRBV5-1	-	CASSLEAGANTEAFF	TGCGCCAGCAGCTTGGAGGCAGGGGCGAACACTGAAGCTTTCTTT
TRBJ2-7	-	TRBV14	-	CASSQGVRQGGYEQYF	TGTGCCAGCAGCCAAGGGGTCCGGCAGGGTGGATACGAGCAGTACTTC
TRBJ1-5	-	TRBV7-9	-	CASSLQNQPQHF	TGTGCCAGCAGCTTACAGAATCAGCCCCAGCATTTT
TRBJ2-7	-	TRBV28	-	CASSSGVSSYEQYF	TGTGCCAGCAGTTCCGGGGTGAGCTCCTACGAGCAGTACTTC
TRBJ2-3	-	TRBV18	-	CASSETGITTSTQYF	TGTGCCAGCTCAGAGACGGGAATCACCACATCGACGCAGTATTTT
TRBJ2-7	-	TRBV30	-	CAWSEPNEQYF	TGTGCCTGGAGTGAACCTAACGAGCAGTACTTC
TRBJ1-1	-	TRBV7-3	-	CASSVQGFDTEAFF	TGTGCCAGCAGCGTTCAGGGGTTTGACACTGAAGCTTTCTTT
TRBJ2-1	TRBD2	TRBV28	-	CASSFGIAGVYDEQFF	TGTGCCAGCAGTTTTGGGATAGCGGGAGTTTACGATGAGCAGTTCTTC
TRBJ2-4	-	TRBV4-1	-	CASSQGELVAKNIQYF	TGCGCCAGCAGCCAAGGAGAACTGGTAGCCAAAAACATTCAGTACTTC
TRBJ1-5	-	TRBV27	-	CASSPTYGAQPQHF	TGTGCCAGCAGCCCGACATATGGGGCTCAGCCCCAGCATTTT
TRBJ2-7	-	TRBV27	-	CASSFRQGYEQYF	TGTGCCAGCAGTTTTAGGCAGGGCTACGAGCAGTACTTC
TRBJ1-2	-	TRBV2	-	CASRVGGRNYGYTF	TGTGCCAGCAGGGTGGGGGGGCGCAACTATGGCTACACCTTC
TRBJ1-2	-	TRBV28	-	CASLFRTANYGYTF	TGTGCCAGCTTATTCCGGACAGCTAACTATGGCTACACCTTC
TRBJ2-7	-	TRBV9	once	CASSPLRGSSEQYF	TGTGCCAGCAGCCCCCTCCGGGGGAGTTCCGAGCAGTACTTC
TRBJ2-1	TRBD2	TRBV9	-	CASSPTGLAGTPSSYNEQFF	TGTGCCAGCAGCCCCACGGGACTAGCGGGTACCCCGAGCTCCTACAATGAGCAGTTCTTC
TRBJ1-2	TRBD1	TRBV5-1	few	CASSSTGGNYGYTF	TGCGCCAGCAGCTCAACAGGGGGCAACTATGGCTACACCTTC
TRBJ2-1	TRBD2	TRBV7-9	-	CASSLRGSGSNEQFF	TGTGCCAGCAGCTTAAGGGGTAGCGGGAGTAATGAGCAGTTCTTC
TRBJ1-4	-	TRBV7-9	once	CASNLLGEKLFF	TGTGCCAGCAACCTCCTAGGTGAAAAACTGTTTTTT
TRBJ2-6	-	TRBV27	-	CASSSSVGVANVLTF	TGTGCCAGCAGTTCCTCTGTTGGAGTGGCCAACGTCCTGACTTTC
TRBJ1-4	-	TRBV12-5	-	CASGPSAGIGGTNDEKLFF	TGTGCTAGTGGGCCTTCGGCAGGGATAGGGGGAACTAATGATGAAAAACTGTTTTTT
TRBJ1-1	-	TRBV27	-	CASSFGGVGEAFF	TGTGCCAGCAGTTTTGGAGGGGTTGGTGAAGCTTTCTTT
TRBJ1-2	TRBD1	TRBV6-5	-	CASRDRGDYGYTF	TGTGCCAGCAGGGACAGGGGGGACTATGGCTACACCTTC
TRBJ1-1	TRBD1	TRBV27	-	CASKGQGAGDTEAFF	TGTGCCAGCAAGGGGCAGGGGGCTGGGGACACTGAAGCTTTCTTT
TRBJ1-1	-	TRBV14	-	CASSQYQGTEAFF	TGTGCCAGCAGCCAGTACCAGGGCACTGAAGCTTTCTTT
TRBJ1-5	-	TRBV2	-	CASTSRGGAGNQPQHF	TGTGCCAGCACCTCAAGGGGGGGAGCAGGCAATCAGCCCCAGCATTTT
TRBJ1-5	-	TRBV6-6	-	CASSNGEPQHF	TGTGCCAGCAGTAACGGTGAGCCCCAGCATTTT
TRBJ2-1	-	TRBV7-8	-	CASSLVRALIGNEQFF	TGTGCCAGCAGCTTAGTCAGGGCTCTAATTGGAAATGAGCAGTTCTTC
TRBJ2-3	-	TRBV29-1	once	CSVEGGVSSTDTQYF	TGCAGCGTTGAAGGCGGCGTCTCTAGCACAGATACGCAGTATTTT
TRBJ1-4	-	TRBV2	-	CASSESTTGQKLFF	TGTGCCAGCAGTGAATCCACAACAGGGCAGAAACTGTTTTTT
TRBJ1-5	-	TRBV4-1	once	CASSQTGGNNQPQHF	TGCGCCAGCAGCCAAACCGGAGGGAACAATCAGCCCCAGCATTTT
TRBJ2-1	TRBD2	TRBV5-4	-	CASSSPSGRGNEQFF	TGTGCCAGCAGCTCCCCTAGCGGGAGGGGAAATGAGCAGTTCTTC
TRBJ2-7	TRBD2	TRBV7-8	-	CASSFGSGRGTYEQYF	TGTGCCAGCAGCTTTGGTAGCGGGAGGGGAACCTACGAGCAGTACTTC
TRBJ2-3	TRBD2	TRBV7-3	once	CASSLGTSGSGDTQYF	TGTGCCAGCAGCTTGGGGACTAGCGGGAGTGGAGATACGCAGTATTTT
TRBJ1-1	TRBD1	TRBV28	-	CASSLTGMNTEAFF	TGTGCCAGCAGTTTGACAGGGATGAACACTGAAGCTTTCTTT
TRBJ1-4	-	TRBV5-6	-	CASSLAPGEKLFF	TGTGCCAGCAGCCTAGCACCGGGTGAAAAACTGTTTTTT
TRBJ2-1	TRBD2	TRBV5-4	-	CASSQGLAGIYNEQFF	TGTGCCAGCAGCCAGGGACTAGCGGGGATATACAATGAGCAGTTCTTC
TRBJ1-5	-	TRBV2	-	CASSEWGGDNQPQHF	TGTGCCAGCAGTGAATGGGGGGGTGACAATCAGCCCCAGCATTTT